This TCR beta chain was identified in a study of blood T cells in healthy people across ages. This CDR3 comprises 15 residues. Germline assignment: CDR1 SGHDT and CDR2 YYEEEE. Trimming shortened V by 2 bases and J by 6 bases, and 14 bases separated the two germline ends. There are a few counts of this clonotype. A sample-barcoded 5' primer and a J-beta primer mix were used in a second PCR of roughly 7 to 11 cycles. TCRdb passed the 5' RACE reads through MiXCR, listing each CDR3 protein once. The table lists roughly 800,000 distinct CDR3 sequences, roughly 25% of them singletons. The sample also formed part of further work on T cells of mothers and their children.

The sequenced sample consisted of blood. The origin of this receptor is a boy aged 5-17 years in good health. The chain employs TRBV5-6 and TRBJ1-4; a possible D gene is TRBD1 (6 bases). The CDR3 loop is CASSFQGTVDEKLFF. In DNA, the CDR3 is TGTGCCAGCAGCTTTCAGGGGACGGTTGATGAAAAACTGTTTTTT.